The sequence of this TCR beta chain was determined in a study of T-cell reconstitution after alpha-beta-depleted transplantation in children. Study-level results: Two months or so post-transplant, alpha-beta T cells reportedly derived from several hundred expanded graft clones. Recipient T cells and thymic progenitors that survived gave rise to the high TCRbeta diversity observed at day 60 in some patients. When one year had passed after transplant, most T-cell counts and diversity came from newly produced T cells.

V was shortened by 3 bases and J by 0 bases, with 12 bases between the two germline ends. In germline, CDR1 is MNHEY, CDR2 SMNVEV (reference sequence). This CDR3 is built from 16 residues. Unique molecular identifiers were incorporated during preparation of the TCRbeta library. From the PCR reads, TCRdb called clonotypes with MiXCR, one entry per CDR3 protein. Of some 300,000 distinct CDR3 sequences in the sample, around 9.1% were seen once. Concerning this clonotype: No antigen is known for it.

This material consisted of PBMCs, taken before TCRalphabeta/CD19-depleted stem cell transplant. The source of this sequence is a boy under two years old with acute myeloid leukemia, due to receive a stem cell transplant. The V and J genes are TRBV27 and TRBJ2-1; D is perhaps TRBD2 (5 bases). The CDR3 region is CASSFTSGPSYNEQFF. CDR3 nucleotide sequence: TGTGCCAGCAGTTTCACCAGCGGTCCCTCCTACAATGAGCAGTTCTTC.